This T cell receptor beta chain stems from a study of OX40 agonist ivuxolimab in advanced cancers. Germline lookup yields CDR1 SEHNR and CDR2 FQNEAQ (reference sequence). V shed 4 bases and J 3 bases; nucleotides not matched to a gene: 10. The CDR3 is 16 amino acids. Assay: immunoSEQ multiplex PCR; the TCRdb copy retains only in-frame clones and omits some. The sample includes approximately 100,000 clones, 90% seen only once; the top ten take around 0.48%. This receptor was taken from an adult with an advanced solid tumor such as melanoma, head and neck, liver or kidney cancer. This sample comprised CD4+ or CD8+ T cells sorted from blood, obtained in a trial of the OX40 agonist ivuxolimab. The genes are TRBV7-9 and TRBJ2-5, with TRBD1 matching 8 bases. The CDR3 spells CASSSIRDRSKETQYF. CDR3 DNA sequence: TGTGCCAGCAGCTCTATCCGGGACAGGTCAAAAGAGACCCAGTACTTC.